Listed below are T cell receptor beta chains from one sample, sequenced in a study of CD8 T cells in ankylosing spondylitis. TCRdb re-derived calls from the 5' RACE reads in MiXCR, one entry per CDR3 protein. The table has 36,000 or so distinct CDR3 sequences, 6% seen once; the top ten hold about 12%. Sequencing was done on a sample of blood, either unsorted or a sorted T cell fraction (not recorded which). These receptors all come from a male donor with ankylosing spondylitis or in good health (not recorded which). CDR3s include the opening cysteine and the closing phenylalanine or tryptophan. D genes are given only for firm matches. Clone size is stated in some rows and not others, as once, few, many or a class when expanded.

d_gene	v_gene	abundance	j_gene	CDR3aa	CDR3nt
TRBD1	TRBV10-3	many	TRBJ1-2	CAISALTGDYGYTF	TGTGCCATCAGTGCCTTGACAGGGGACTATGGCTACACCTTC
NA	TRBV2	NA	TRBJ2-1	CASSEGARGIYAQFF	TGTGCCAGCAGTGAGGGGGCAAGAGGGATCTATGCGCAGTTCTTC
TRBD1	TRBV7-9	many	TRBJ1-5	CASSHWDRDNSNQPQHF	TGTGCCAGCAGCCACTGGGACAGGGATAATAGCAATCAGCCCCAGCATTTT
TRBD2	TRBV5-1	many	TRBJ2-2	CASSLDARLGLAGGPPGELFF	TGCGCCAGCAGCTTGGATGCCAGACTGGGACTAGCGGGAGGGCCCCCCGGGGAGCTGTTTTTT
NA	TRBV12-3/TRBV12-4	many	TRBJ2-2	CASSFGGDNTGELFF	TGTGCCAGCAGTTTTGGTGGGGATAACACCGGGGAGCTGTTTTTT
NA	TRBV4-3	many	TRBJ1-5	CASSQVTGVRQPQHF	TGCGCCAGCAGCCAAGTCACCGGGGTCCGACAGCCCCAGCATTTT
NA	TRBV6-5	many	TRBJ1-5	CASNGGVGNQPQHF	TGTGCCAGCAACGGGGGGGTCGGCAATCAGCCCCAGCATTTT
NA	TRBV20-1	many	TRBJ2-5	CSESAYQETQYF	TGCAGTGAGTCGGCGTACCAAGAGACCCAGTACTTC
NA	TRBV4-3	many	TRBJ1-1	CASSQESFNEAFF	TGCGCCAGCAGCCAAGAATCCTTTAACGAAGCTTTCTTT
NA	TRBV19	many	TRBJ1-1	CASSIVRDAGRDTEAFF	TGTGCCAGTAGTATAGTCCGGGACGCTGGAAGGGACACTGAAGCTTTCTTT
NA	TRBV29-1	many	TRBJ2-5	CSVRGQETQYF	TGCAGCGTTCGGGGGCAAGAGACCCAGTACTTC
TRBD2	TRBV3-1	many	TRBJ2-5	CASSQDLWEREFQETQYF	TGTGCCAGCAGCCAAGATCTGTGGGAGCGGGAGTTCCAAGAGACCCAGTACTTC
NA	TRBV28	many	TRBJ2-5	CASIPAGKRETQYF	TGTGCCAGCATCCCTGCGGGGAAGCGAGAGACCCAGTACTTC
NA	TRBV5-1	many	TRBJ2-1	CASSGSRLFYNEQFF	TGCGCCAGCTCCGGCTCGCGATTATTTTACAATGAGCAGTTCTTC
NA	TRBV3-1	NA	TRBJ2-1	CATCQGPGSYNEQFF	TGTGCCACCTGCCAAGGGCCAGGCTCCTACAATGAGCAGTTCTTC
NA	TRBV4-2	many	TRBJ2-7	CASSQNQGYEQYF	TGTGCCAGCAGCCAAAACCAGGGATACGAGCAGTACTTC
NA	TRBV24-1	many	TRBJ2-1	CATSDSHRTKEQFF	TGTGCCACCAGTGATTCCCACAGGACAAAAGAGCAGTTCTTC
NA	TRBV5-1	many	TRBJ2-5	CASRLTGTAEETQYF	TGCGCCAGCAGGCTCACCGGGACGGCCGAAGAGACCCAGTACTTC
TRBD2	TRBV10-2	many	TRBJ2-1	CASSGRPGTSGRASYNEQFF	TGCGCCAGCAGTGGACGCCCCGGGACTAGCGGGAGGGCGTCTTACAATGAGCAGTTCTTC
TRBD2	TRBV20-1	many	TRBJ2-7	CSASRLAGAGGEQYF	TGCAGTGCTAGCAGACTAGCGGGAGCCGGGGGCGAGCAGTACTTC
TRBD2	TRBV24-1	many	TRBJ2-4	CATSDPTSGRGNIQYF	TGTGCCACCAGTGATCCCACCTCGGGGAGGGGAAACATTCAGTACTTC
TRBD1	TRBV20-1	many	TRBJ1-5	CSAHRGGQPQHF	TGCAGTGCCCACAGGGGCGGCCAGCCCCAGCATTTT
NA	TRBV20-1	many	TRBJ2-5	CSARDGILKTQYF	TGCAGTGCTAGAGATGGAATTTTGAAGACCCAGTACTTC
NA	TRBV20-1	many	TRBJ2-3	CSASTGGIYGTQYF	TGCAGTGCTAGTACCGGTGGGATTTACGGTACGCAGTATTTT
NA	TRBV7-6	many	TRBJ1-1	CASSPSNRATEAFF	TGTGCCAGCAGCCCGAGTAACAGGGCCACTGAAGCTTTCTTT
NA	TRBV5-1	many	TRBJ2-2	CASSPGTVNTGELFF	TGCGCCAGCAGCCCAGGGACGGTCAACACCGGGGAGCTGTTTTTT
NA	TRBV4-2	many	TRBJ2-2	CASSQTTQFTGELFF	TGTGCCAGCAGCCAGACCACACAGTTCACCGGGGAGCTGTTTTTT
NA	TRBV25-1	many	TRBJ2-7	CASSPTGGGGLDSYEQYF	TGTGCCAGCAGTCCTACCGGGGGAGGCGGACTTGACTCCTACGAGCAGTACTTC
TRBD2	TRBV11-2	many	TRBJ2-1	CASSHNLLTSPFF	TGTGCCAGCAGCCACAACCTCCTGACTAGCCCGTTCTTC
NA	TRBV11-2	many	TRBJ1-5	CASSLGVSLSYSNQPQHF	TGTGCCAGCAGCTTAGGGGTCAGCCTGAGTTATAGCAATCAGCCCCAGCATTTT
TRBD2	TRBV24-1	many	TRBJ2-1	CATSLSSGDTYNEQFF	TGTGCCACCAGTTTGTCTAGCGGGGATACTTACAATGAGCAGTTCTTC
NA	TRBV5-1	many	TRBJ2-7	CASSLLGTGSYEQYF	TGCGCCAGCAGCTTGTTAGGGACGGGATCCTACGAGCAGTACTTC
NA	TRBV29-1	many	TRBJ2-7	CSVWTASYEQYF	TGCAGCGTCTGGACAGCATCCTACGAGCAGTACTTC
TRBD1	TRBV5-7	many	TRBJ2-7	CASSRTGGSYEQYF	TGTGCCAGCAGCCGGACAGGGGGCTCCTACGAGCAGTACTTC
TRBD2	TRBV7-9	many	TRBJ2-1	CASSPTKGLTKNEQFF	TGTGCCAGCAGCCCGACTAAGGGACTAACCAAGAATGAGCAGTTCTTC
NA	TRBV4-2	many	TRBJ2-6	CASSQESGHFSGANVLTF	TGTGCCAGCAGCCAAGAATCGGGACACTTTTCTGGGGCCAACGTCCTGACTTTC